Following are 2 T cell receptor beta chains from one sample sequenced in a study of blood T cell repertoires in COVID-19. Generated by immunoSEQ multiplex PCR, the TCRdb table keeps only in-frame clones and is missing some. The sample carries tens of thousands of clones, more than 70% recorded once. The sample comprised peripheral blood. The receptors stem from a human donor in a cohort sampled during active COVID-19.

This sequence joins TRBV5-1 and TRBJ1-1; 7 bases map to TRBD1. Germline V gene lookup returns CDR1 SGHRS and CDR2 YFSETQ. V was pared by 4 bases and J by 3 bases, with 9 bases of the junction left unmatched. The length of the CDR3 is 15 residues. The CDR3 nucleotides read TGCGCCAGCAGCACCCTAACAGGGGCTGACACTGAAGCTTTCTTT. Its protein product is CASSTLTGADTEAFF. Drawing the rest from reference TRBV5-1 and TRBJ1-1, the complete variable domain is KAGVTQTPRYLIKTRGQQVTLSCSPISGHRSVSWYQQTPGQGLQFLFEYFSETQRNKGNFPGRFSGRQFSNSRSEMNVSTLELGDSALYLCASSTLTGADTEAFFGQGTRLTVV.

The chain combines TRBV9 with TRBJ1-1, with D possibly being TRBD1 (5 bases). Trimming shortened V by 4 bases and J by 0 bases, and 13 bases separated the two germline ends. This CDR3 has 15 amino acids. Germline V gives CDR1 SGDLS, CDR2 YYNGEE. The CDR3 nucleotides are TGTGCCAGCAGCCCTTTCGGGACTCTGAACACTGAAGCTTTCTTT. Its protein is CASSPFGTLNTEAFF.